The 30 T cell receptor beta chains below all came from one sample that was sequenced in a study of T-cell memory formation after mild COVID-19. TCRdb independently ran MiXCR on the 5' RACE reads; one entry per CDR3 protein. The table records 500,000 to 650,000 distinct CDR3 sequences, less than 25% of them present only once. The specimen sequenced was PBMCs or a T cell subset sorted from them (not recorded which). The receptors originated from an adult woman who had mild COVID-19 (a few samples of this study predate the infection). Cell type and time point are not known.

The J gene is TRBJ2-5, the V gene TRBV12-3 or TRBV12-4; D might be TRBD1 (5 bases). The V end was cut by 7 bases, the J end by 5 bases, with 14 bases between. The CDR3 length is 13 residues. DNA for the CDR3: TGTGCCAGCACCCGGTCAGGGTCGGAGACCCAGTACTTC. Translation: CASTRSGSETQYF.

This clonotype was detected only a few times. J is TRBJ2-1 and V is TRBV5-1; TRBD2 matches 12 bases. This CDR3 region has 19 residues. Germline lookup yields CDR1 SGHRS and CDR2 YFSETQ. Trimming removed 0 bases from V and 5 bases from J; junction bases left unmatched: 12. In DNA form, the CDR3 reads TGCGCCAGCAGCTTGGTAAGCAAACGACTAGCGGGGGCCGACAATGAGCAGTTCTTC. Translated: CASSLVSKRLAGADNEQFF.

This clonotype was observed a few times. The chain uses TRBV5-1 and TRBJ1-1; no firm D call. CDR3 length equals 13 residues. Trimming took 4 bases from V and 4 from J, leaving 11 bases between them. Germline V gene sequence: CDR1 SGHRS, CDR2 YFSETQ. The CDR3 region is CASSPHSRTEAFF. The DNA for the CDR3 is TGCGCCAGCAGCCCGCATTCACGCACTGAAGCTTTCTTT.

This chain links TRBV5-5 with TRBJ1-2; D might be TRBD1 (5 bases). Deletions cut 0 bases from V and 5 bases from J, with 20 bases between. Germline CDR1 SGHKS, CDR2 YYEKEE (reference sequence). The CDR3 extends over 17 amino acids. For the CDR3, the DNA is TGTGCCAGCAGCTTGGAAGTCAGAGGGGATGGAGGGTATGGCTACACCTTC. It yields the protein CASSLEVRGDGGYGYTF.

The chain carries TRBV13 and TRBJ2-3; TRBD2 matches 7 bases. CDR3 size: 15 residues. V lost 10 bases, J lost 4 bases, and 14 bases stayed unmatched. Germline CDR1 PRHDT, CDR2 FYEKMQ (reference sequence). This CDR3 is CATDRAGAGADTQYF. The DNA of the CDR3 is TGTGCCACTGACCGGGCGGGAGCCGGCGCAGATACGCAGTATTTT.

The chain couples TRBV6-5 to TRBJ1-5; D may be TRBD1 (5 bases). The CDR3 is 17 amino acids. The germline V and J ends were trimmed by 4 bases and 4 bases, with 20 bases remaining between them. From germline, CDR1 is MNHEY and CDR2 SVGAGI. CDR3 protein: CASSSRGDRLGNQPQHF. As DNA, the CDR3 is TGTGCCAGCAGTTCGAGAGGGGACCGGCTTGGGAATCAGCCCCAGCATTTT.

This clonotype was observed a handful of times. V is TRBV7-2 and J is TRBJ2-5; weak D call: TRBD1 (5 bases). Germline V gene data show CDR1 as SGHTA and CDR2 as FQGNSA. This CDR3 comprises 15 residues. Trimming cost V 5 bases and J 0 bases, with 13 bases left between them. CDR3 bases: TGTGCCAGCAGCCTCGCACAGGCTAACCAAGAGACCCAGTACTTC. Translated: CASSLAQANQETQYF.

This clonotype has just a few counts. The chain is built from TRBV24-1 and TRBJ2-3, with D hard to call. This CDR3 region has 15 residues. Germline CDR1 is KGHDR and CDR2 is SFDVKD. Trimming removed 3 bases from V and 5 bases from J, with 14 bases in between. CDR3 in amino acids: CATSDPRTAEDTQYF. For the CDR3, the DNA is TGTGCCACCAGTGATCCCCGAACGGCGGAAGATACGCAGTATTTT.

The chain joins TRBV7-9 to TRBJ1-2; D remains unclear. CDR3 length equals 12 residues. Germline V gene lookup returns CDR1 SEHNR and CDR2 FQNEAQ (reference sequence). V lost 3 bases and J 6 bases, leaving 8 bases between the germline ends. CDR3 DNA sequence: TGTGCCAGCAGCTTGCTTGCCGATGGCTACACCTTC. Translating gives CASSLLADGYTF.

This chain joins TRBV19 and TRBJ2-2, with a weak D call TRBD1 (6 bases). Trimming took off 8 bases at V and 1 base at J, with 11 bases between the two ends. Germline loops: CDR1 LNHDA, CDR2 SQIVND (reference sequence). The CDR3 has 14 residues. CDR3 nucleotides: TGTGCCAGTCAGGGGCTGAAGAACACCGGGGAGCTGTTTTTT. This gives the protein CASQGLKNTGELFF.

This clonotype showed up just a few times. The chain carries TRBV7-2 and TRBJ2-3, with D possibly matching TRBD1 (5 bases). Trimming removed 2 bases at V and 4 bases at J, with 13 bases between. The CDR3 is 15 residues long. Germline CDR1 reads SGHTA; CDR2 reads FQGNSA. The CDR3 coding sequence is TGTGCCAGCAGCTTAATAACAGGCGTGGCAGATACGCAGTATTTT. Amino acids: CASSLITGVADTQYF.

V and J are TRBV12-3 or TRBV12-4 and TRBJ2-7, with D perhaps given as TRBD1 or TRBD2 (5 bases each). V was trimmed by 4 bases and J by 7 bases, leaving 11 bases between them. The CDR3 extends over 12 amino acids. CDR3: CASSSTWGEQYF. As DNA, the CDR3 is TGTGCCAGCAGTTCTACGTGGGGGGAGCAGTACTTC.

This clonotype occurred a few times. The chain employs TRBV5-8 and TRBJ1-1; D may be TRBD1 (5 bases). Trimming removed 0 bases from V and 0 bases from J, with 9 bases in between. Germline CDR1 and CDR2: SGHTS and YDEGEE. CDR3 length equals 15 residues. The DNA of the CDR3 is TGTGCCAGCAGCTTGGTGAGGGGATTGAACACTGAAGCTTTCTTT. This codes for CASSLVRGLNTEAFF.

This clonotype was recorded a few times. The chain joins TRBV5-1 to TRBJ2-2, with no clear D. This CDR3 is built from 13 residues. V lost 4 bases and J 6 bases, leaving 10 bases between the germline ends. Germline-derived CDR1 and CDR2 are SGHRS and YFSETQ. The CDR3 loop reads CASSPGSPGELFF. The CDR3 DNA sequence: TGCGCCAGCAGCCCCGGGTCCCCCGGGGAGCTGTTTTTT.

The V call is TRBV2, the J call TRBJ2-7; 9 bases fit TRBD1. Germline CDR1 is SNHLY and CDR2 is FYNNEI. V dropped 7 bases and J dropped 9; count of bases not matched to a gene: 10. There are 13 residues in the CDR3. The CDR3 region is CASKRTGVLGQYF. CDR3 sequence (DNA): TGTGCCAGCAAGAGGACAGGGGTGTTGGGGCAGTACTTC.

This clonotype has only a few counts. This sequence joins TRBV2 and TRBJ2-1; 9 bases agree with TRBD1. The CDR3 contains 14 residues. With V trimmed by 5 bases and J by 5 bases, 4 bases remained unmatched. Germline lookup yields CDR1 SNHLY and CDR2 FYNNEI. This chain's CDR3 is CASSQQGADNEQFF. CDR3 DNA: TGTGCCAGCAGTCAACAGGGGGCCGACAATGAGCAGTTCTTC.

This clonotype was picked up a small number of times. This chain links TRBV5-5 with TRBJ2-1, with 13 nucleotides matching TRBD2. The junction had 9 bases not matched to a gene; V was cut back by 3 bases and J by 6 bases. CDR1 is SGHKS, CDR2 YYEKEE, per germline (reference sequence). The CDR3 is 17 amino acids. CDR3 nucleotides: TGTGCCAGCAGCTCCTCCTGGACTAGCGGGGGCCTCAATGAGCAGTTCTTC. It specifies CASSSSWTSGGLNEQFF. Full variable domain (remainder filled in from reference TRBV5-5 and TRBJ2-1): DAGVTQSPTHLIKTRGQQVTLRCSPISGHKSVSWYQQVLGQGPQFIFQYYEKEERGRGNFPDRFSARQFPNYSSELNVNALLLGDSALYLCASSSSWTSGGLNEQFFGPGTRLTVL.

This chain joins TRBV20-1 and TRBJ2-1; TRBD2 matches at 14 bases. The CDR3 covers 20 residues. The germline V gene has CDR1 DFQATT and CDR2 SNEGSKA (reference sequence). V dropped 1 base and J dropped 0; count of bases not matched to a gene: 11. Written as DNA, the CDR3 is TGCAGTGCTAGAGCCACGGGACTAGCGGGAGATGCGAGCTCCTACAATGAGCAGTTCTTC. Its translation is CSARATGLAGDASSYNEQFF.

The chain links TRBV20-1 to TRBJ2-3, with D possibly being TRBD2 (5 bases). The V end was cut by 6 bases, the J end by 3 bases, with 13 bases between. CDR1 DFQATT and CDR2 SNEGSKA come from the germline V gene (reference sequence). The CDR3 is 13 residues long. The DNA for the CDR3 is TGCAGTGCCGTAGAGGGCCGTACAGATACGCAGTATTTT. This gives the protein CSAVEGRTDTQYF.

V usage is TRBV10-3 and J usage is TRBJ2-1; the match to TRBD1 covers 11 bases. The CDR3 spans 16 residues. Germline V lookup: CDR1 ENHRY, CDR2 SYGVKD. J lost 12 bases, V lost 0 bases, and 10 bases had no gene match. CDR3 sequence reads: CAISESGPDRGRRQFF. CDR3 in DNA: TGTGCCATCAGTGAGTCGGGCCCGGACAGGGGGCGGAGGCAGTTCTTC.

A few counts support this clonotype. This rearrangement joins TRBV12-3 or TRBV12-4 to TRBJ1-2; TRBD1 might be the D (5 bases). This CDR3 has 13 residues. V was trimmed by 3 bases and J by 6 bases, leaving 11 bases between them. The DNA of the CDR3 is TGTGCCAGCAGTTTGGGGGTGCCCCATGGCTACACCTTC. This sequence encodes CASSLGVPHGYTF.

Only a few counts were recorded for this clonotype. The chain recombines TRBV29-1 with TRBJ2-6; D not certain. V gave up 0 bases and J gave up 3 bases, with 12 bases separating them. The germline CDR1 and CDR2 sequences are SQVTM and ANQGSEA. The CDR3 covers 16 residues. CDR3 bases: TGCAGCGTTGAAGAGGGCCTCCCGTATGGGGCCAACGTCCTGACTTTC. Protein: CSVEEGLPYGANVLTF.

This clonotype was recorded a few times. The chain uses TRBV29-1 and TRBJ2-7, with no clear D. This CDR3 region has 13 residues. Germline V gene lookup returns CDR1 SQVTM and CDR2 ANQGSEA. V was trimmed by 3 bases and J by 6 bases, leaving 15 bases between them. The CDR3 protein is CSVERQVSGEQYF. The CDR3 DNA follows: TGCAGCGTTGAGCGGCAGGTATCAGGCGAGCAGTACTTC.

The CDR3 protein is CASSPRRGLDTQYF. Written as DNA, the CDR3 is TGTGCCAGCAGCCCGCGGAGGGGGCTAGATACGCAGTATTTT. The chain has TRBV7-6 and TRBJ2-3; D might be TRBD1 (7 bases). Deletions cut 5 bases from V and 5 bases from J, with 14 bases between. The CDR3 consists of 14 residues. Looked up from germline, CDR1 is SGHVS and CDR2 is FNYEAQ.

The rearrangement links TRBV5-6 to TRBJ1-2; D is undetermined. V was cut by 3 bases and J by 8 bases, with 14 bases left in between. The CDR3 has 13 amino acids. Germline-derived CDR1 and CDR2 are SGHDT and YYEEEE. This CDR3 is CASSSPLRFGYTF. The CDR3 nucleotides are TGTGCCAGCAGCTCCCCGTTGCGGTTCGGCTACACCTTC.

This CDR3 is CASSSLTGTSYEQYF. DNA for the CDR3: TGCGCCAGCAGCTCCCTGACAGGTACCTCCTACGAGCAGTACTTC. The rearrangement joins TRBV5-1 to TRBJ2-7; a weak D match, TRBD1 (6 bases). Germline CDR1 SGHRS, CDR2 YFSETQ. This CDR3 has 15 amino acids. The V gene lost 3 bases and the J gene lost 0 bases, with 13 bases spanning the gap.

V and J are TRBV3-1 and TRBJ2-1; 9 bases line up with TRBD2. V lost 2 bases and J lost 5; bases outside the gene matches: 10. CDR1 LGHDT and CDR2 YNNKEL come from the germline V gene (reference sequence). This CDR3 is 17 amino acids long. In DNA, the CDR3 is TGTGCCAGCAGCCAACGTAGCGGGAGCAGTGGGGACAATGAGCAGTTCTTC. Residues: CASSQRSGSSGDNEQFF.

This clonotype was counted ten times or more. The chain is built from TRBV11-2 and TRBJ2-1; D not resolved. The CDR3 covers 16 residues. Germline V gives CDR1 SGHAT, CDR2 FQNNGV. Trimming left V 0 bases short and J 0 bases short, with 9 bases between. The CDR3 loop reads CASSLESRSSYNEQFF. The CDR3 DNA reads TGTGCCAGCAGCTTAGAAAGCAGAAGCTCCTACAATGAGCAGTTCTTC.

V is TRBV19 and J is TRBJ1-3, with unresolved D. Trimming took off 8 bases at V and 2 bases at J, with 13 bases between the two ends. In germline, CDR1 is LNHDA, CDR2 SQIVND (reference sequence). CDR3 size: 14 residues. The CDR3 coding sequence is TGTGCCAGTGGTTTGGATCTCACTGGAAACACCATATATTTT. It encodes CASGLDLTGNTIYF. Complete variable domain (other parts from reference TRBV19 and TRBJ1-3): DGGITQSPKYLFRKEGQNVTLSCEQNLNHDAMYWYRQDPGQGLRLIYYSQIVNDFQKGDIAEGYSVSREKKESFPLTVTSAQKNPTAFYLCASGLDLTGNTIYFGEGSWLTVV.

The rearrangement uses TRBV7-2 and TRBJ2-7, with D possibly matching TRBD2 (6 bases). CDR1 is SGHTA, CDR2 FQGNSA, per germline. This CDR3 is 15 amino acids long. The V and J ends lost 4 bases and 0 bases respectively, with 13 bases between them. CDR3 loop: CASSSRGYPSYEQYF. DNA of the CDR3: TGTGCCAGCAGCTCCCGGGGGTACCCCTCCTACGAGCAGTACTTC. The whole variable domain, remainder taken from reference TRBV7-2 and TRBJ2-7, is GAGVSQSPSNKVTEKGKDVELRCDPISGHTALYWYRQSLGQGLEFLIYFQGNSAPDKSGLPSDRFSAERTGGSVSTLTIQRTQQEDSAVYLCASSSRGYPSYEQYFGPGTRLTVT.